This T cell receptor (beta chain) was sequenced in a study of cytomegalovirus exposure and HLA in healthy donors (dated by TCRdb to about 2017). For the wider study: An earlier analysis of approximately 640 of the donors reported approximately 290 Gb of sequence data and 100 million to 140 million unique TCR beta sequences from 150 million to 200 million T cells. An early release covering roughly 640 HLA-typed donors comprised around 300 gigabases of sequencing data and around 85 million unique TCR sequences. The genetic ancestry cluster associated with self-reported Caucasian donors included roughly four fifths of the roughly 400 genotyped donors. The study aimed to test whether cataloging public T cell receptors could reveal signatures of past pathogen exposure. The T cell repertoires of under 700 subjects were profiled by immunosequencing and related to cytomegalovirus serostatus. In addition to the first cohort of approximately 670 subjects, a separate validation cohort of approximately 130 different subjects was used. To predict cytomegalovirus infection status, the study combined high-throughput TCR immunosequencing, statistical association of individual TCRs with disease status, and machine learning. In a later analysis, previously published TCR beta repertoires from more than 500 donors were re-analyzed and high-resolution HLA genotyping was added so that TCR occurrence patterns could be studied. In the later analysis, no new phenotypic data were used to find candidate immune exposures; instead, reliance was placed on TCR beta sequences and their occurrence across donors. An earlier analysis of 500 to 750 of the donors applied high-throughput TCR beta sequencing to assess whether each TCR beta V gene segment acted as functional or pseudogenic. Donor age, sex, ethnicity and CMV serostatus were compiled alongside the repertoire data. Genome-wide SNP genotypes for about three fifths of the 666 donors were used in a later genetic analysis, which treated that subset as a discovery cohort. Every repertoire in the discovery cohort had been generated on one and the same sequencing platform. Class I and class II HLA loci were covered by the typing at four-digit resolution. The number of typed donors differed by locus: about 620-640 for A, B, C, DRB1 and DQB1; some 500 for DQA1; over 600 for DPA1; and about 450 for DPB1. About five DR-DQ haplotypes were treated as single units for association and clustering because of strong linkage in the cohort. Across 398 genotyped donors of the cohort, an average of about 200,000 unique TCR beta nucleotide sequences per donor were sequenced, and around 19% of those sequences were non-productive.

The receptor library was made with the immunoSEQ multiplex PCR assay. The multiplex PCR relied on a mix of 60 forward primers for TCR Vbeta segments and 13 reverse primers for TCR Jbeta segments. The CDR3 region of rearranged TCR beta genes was amplified from genomic DNA with a multiplex PCR assay. On the Illumina HiSeq System, the amplified TCR beta libraries were sequenced as 87-base-pair reads. The study's own analysis went as follows. In a later analysis, tens of millions of unique TCR beta chains were counted across the roughly 670 repertoires, and approximately 9.9 million of these chains were shared by at least two donors. A nearest-neighbor algorithm error-corrected the raw reads and collapsed the reads into unique sequences, merging closely related sequences to remove PCR and sequencing errors. Alignment of CDR3 sequences to IMGT reference sequences was used to assign V, D and J gene segments. For a sequence to be retained, a match of at least six nucleotides was required to both a V gene segment and a J gene segment. Rearrangements were called productive when the CDR3 lacked stop codons and stayed in frame with V and J; all others were non-productive. CDR3 was defined by IMGT convention, running from the second conserved V-encoded cysteine to the conserved J-encoded phenylalanine. The earlier analysis of 500 to 750 of the donors excluded any sequence lacking an unambiguous match to a single V gene segment. In an earlier analysis of approximately 550 of the donors, V segments were called functional above 56.7% productive rearrangements and were called segregating when the between-donor standard deviation exceeded 5%. A statistical classification framework was built for diagnosing cytomegalovirus status from the catalog of TCR beta chain sequences. In a later analysis, TCR nucleotide sequences were compared against IMGT/GENE-DB human TR gene sequences so that V and J genes could be assigned. Using the TCRdist pipeline, a later analysis assigned CDR3 sequences along with most-parsimonious VDJ recombination scenarios. In a later analysis, every TCR beta chain was defined by the combination of its CDR3 amino acid sequence and its V-gene family, and reads without a unique V-gene family were dropped. A later analysis removed 500 to 600 highly shared, low-generation-probability nucleotide sequences to deal with suspected cross-contamination and a sequencing artifact. For each public chain, a later analysis derived a clonal expansion index from normalized ranks of inferred template counts within each repertoire. In a later analysis, generation probabilities were computed with a VDJ recombination model fitted to out-of-frame rearrangements, and the resulting probabilities were checked against IGoR. In a later analysis, TCR-TCR, TCR-HLA and TCR-CMV co-occurrence was scored with hypergeometric tests, and a repertoire-size bias correction was applied to TCR pairs. In a later analysis, false discovery rates were estimated by permuting HLA or CMV assignments 20 times. In a later analysis, co-occurring TCRs were grouped using DBSCAN, with TCRdist sequence similarity added in when clustering inside HLA-allele-positive subsets. Repertoires with fewer than 30,000 or more than 120,000 public chains, plus five repertoires with anomalous nucleotide sharing, were excluded from co-occurrence clustering. This is the immuneACCESS table as TCRdb keeps it, with only in-frame sequences that have V and J called. A part of the clones is gone; compared with another copy, unresolved V genes explain less than half, and the rest is unexplained. V and J calls and clone size are given by that table; D and trimming were obtained from the DNA. The sample table shows about 280,000 clones, and 70% to 90% are seen once. About 2% of the sample goes to the ten largest clones.

This clone is a singleton in its sample. The target of this receptor is not known. Base-call qualities are not available, and no considerably larger clone is one nucleotide away. V sheds 1 base and J sheds 7 bases, leaving 11 bases between their ends. Spanning cysteine to phenylalanine, the CDR3 consists of 15 amino acids. Solely the CDR3 DNA is kept, with 45 bases framed from the first base. Taken from the germline V gene, the CDR1 and CDR2 loops are MNHEY and SVGAGI. In total, just over 650 healthy bone marrow donors made up the cohort. At the time of sampling, every cohort member was nominally healthy, though immune exposures that went unrecorded were likely present. The donor tested CMV seronegative, placing the donor among the 350 to 400 seronegative members of the cohort. Every donor gave a peripheral blood sample, and the peripheral blood mononuclear cells from that sample were used for TCR beta sequencing. The Qiagen DNeasy Blood Extraction Kit was used to extract genomic DNA from the blood cell samples.

The study at large found these results: Fewer than 20 rarely observed V segments, including chromosome 9 orphons, were excluded from the earlier analysis of almost 600 of the donors because counts were too low. Because HLA typing was missing for some donors at each locus, association tests included only the typed subset. Linkage disequilibrium might explain the correlated functional status among segregating V segments, but an unknown experimental factor could not be excluded. The authors suggested that the approach could potentially be extended to other disease states and immunological phenotypes. In a later analysis, HLA-associated TCR beta chains showed more clonal expansion and lower generation probabilities than non-associated chains that were equally common. At a false discovery rate of 0.05, a later analysis linked under 20,000 TCR beta sequences to specific HLA alleles. For the cohort, immune exposure information was limited to CMV serostatus. An association between a missense DCLRE1C variant and V-gene and J-gene trimming of TCR beta chains was found in a later genetic analysis and replicated in an independent cohort. Most TCR sequences were seen in very few donors, while some public TCRs were found in many individuals. The study gave a list of about 160 TCR beta chains associated with cytomegalovirus. According to a later analysis, TCR association rates differed among HLA loci, with DRB1 alleles showing the most associated TCRs and HLA-C alleles showing the fewest. A group of highly shared sequence variants was considered likely to be a technical artifact of the sequencing pipeline. Several of the top co-occurrence clusters appeared to be linked to parvovirus B19, influenza, CMV and Epstein-Barr virus, according to a later analysis. Some IMGT-functional V segments, including TRBV6-2 and TRBV6-3, could not be distinguished by the 87-base-pair reads and were therefore excluded. A later analysis found that most CMV-associated TCR beta chains appeared HLA-restricted, with HLA associations seemingly driven largely by CMV exposure. A further reported finding was that TCR beta sequences accurately predicted the HLA-A and HLA-B alleles for most subjects in the first cohort. According to a later genetic analysis, donors in an Asian-associated ancestry cluster had fewer N-insertions in productive TCRs than the approximately 710-donor mean. In an earlier analysis of about 540 of the donors, most TCR beta V segments were observed in productive rearrangements about 90% or about 30% of the time, broadly matching IMGT annotations. Three of the identified cytomegalovirus-associated TCR beta chains were confirmed in vitro to be specific for cytomegalovirus antigens. Cytomegalovirus status was reported to be diagnosed by the classifier with high specificity and sensitivity in both the original and validation cohorts. When HLA alleles, especially DR and DQ, strongly co-occurred, TCR associations were difficult to assign to individual alleles. In this cohort, only TCR beta chains were sequenced, and detectable features were limited by the absence of alpha or paired-chain data. Roughly uniform sequencing depth across donors was assumed in presence/absence analyses, although this assumption may not hold.

Specimen: PBMCs. This clonotype originated in a woman aged 18-29 years in good health and CMV-seronegative. Recombination joined TRBV6-5 with TRBJ1-6, with the D gene not confidently named. The DNA is TGTGCCAGCAGTTACTTCGGGGAGATGAATTCACCCCTCCACTTT. The translation is CASSYFGEMNSPLHF.